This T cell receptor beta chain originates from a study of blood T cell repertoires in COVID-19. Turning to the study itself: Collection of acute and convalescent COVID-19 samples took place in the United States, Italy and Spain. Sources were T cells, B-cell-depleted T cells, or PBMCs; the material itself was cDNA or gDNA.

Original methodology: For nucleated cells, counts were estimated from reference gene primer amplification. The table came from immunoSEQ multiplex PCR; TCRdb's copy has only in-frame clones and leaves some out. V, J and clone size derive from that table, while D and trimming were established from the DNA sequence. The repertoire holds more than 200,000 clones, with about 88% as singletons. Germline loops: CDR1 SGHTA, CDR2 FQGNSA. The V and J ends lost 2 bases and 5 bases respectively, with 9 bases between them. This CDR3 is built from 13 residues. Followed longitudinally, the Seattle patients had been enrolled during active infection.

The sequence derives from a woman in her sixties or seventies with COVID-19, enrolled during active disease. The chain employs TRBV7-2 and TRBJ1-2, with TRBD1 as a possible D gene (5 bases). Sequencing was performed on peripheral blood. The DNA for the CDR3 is TGTGCCAGCAGCTTATCCAGGGTTTATGGCTACACCTTC. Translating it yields CASSLSRVYGYTF.